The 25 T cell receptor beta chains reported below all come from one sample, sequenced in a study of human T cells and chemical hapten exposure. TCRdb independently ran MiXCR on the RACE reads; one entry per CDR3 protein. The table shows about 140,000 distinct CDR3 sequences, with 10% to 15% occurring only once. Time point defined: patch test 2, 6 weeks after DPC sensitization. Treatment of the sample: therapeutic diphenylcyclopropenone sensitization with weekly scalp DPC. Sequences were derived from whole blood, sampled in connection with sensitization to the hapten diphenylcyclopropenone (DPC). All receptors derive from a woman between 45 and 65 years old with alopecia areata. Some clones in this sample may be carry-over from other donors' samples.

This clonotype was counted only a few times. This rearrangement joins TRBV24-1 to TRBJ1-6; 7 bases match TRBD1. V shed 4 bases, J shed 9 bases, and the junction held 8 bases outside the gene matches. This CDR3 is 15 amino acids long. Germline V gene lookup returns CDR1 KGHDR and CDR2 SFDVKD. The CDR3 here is CATSDSTGRPSPLHF. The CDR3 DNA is TGTGCCACCAGTGACTCGACAGGGAGGCCTTCACCCCTCCACTTT.

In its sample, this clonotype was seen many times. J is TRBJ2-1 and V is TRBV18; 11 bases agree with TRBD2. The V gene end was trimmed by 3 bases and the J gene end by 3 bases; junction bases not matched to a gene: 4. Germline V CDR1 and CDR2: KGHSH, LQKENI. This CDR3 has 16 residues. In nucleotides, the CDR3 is TGTGCCAGCTCACCTCTTACTAGCGGGAGCTACAATGAGCAGTTCTTC. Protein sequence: CASSPLTSGSYNEQFF. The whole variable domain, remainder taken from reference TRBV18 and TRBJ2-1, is NAGVMQNPRHLVRRRGQEARLRCSPMKGHSHVYWYRQLPEEGLKFMVYLQKENIIDESGMPKERFSAEFPKEGPSILRIQQVVRGDSAAYFCASSPLTSGSYNEQFFGPGTRLTVL.

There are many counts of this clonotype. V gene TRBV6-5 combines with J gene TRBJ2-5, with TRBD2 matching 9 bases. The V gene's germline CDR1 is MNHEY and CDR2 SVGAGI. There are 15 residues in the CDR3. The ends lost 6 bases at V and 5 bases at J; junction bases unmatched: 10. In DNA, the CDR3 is TGTGCCAGCAGACCAGTAGCGGGAGCAAGTGAGACCCAGTACTTC. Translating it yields CASRPVAGASETQYF.

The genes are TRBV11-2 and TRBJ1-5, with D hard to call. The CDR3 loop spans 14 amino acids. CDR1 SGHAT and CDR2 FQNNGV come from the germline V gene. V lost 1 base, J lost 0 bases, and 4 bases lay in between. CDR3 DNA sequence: TGTGCCAGCAGCTTAGTGCCTAGCAATCAGCCCCAGCATTTT. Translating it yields CASSLVPSNQPQHF. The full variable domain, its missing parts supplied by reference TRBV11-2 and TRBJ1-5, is EAGVAQSPRYKIIEKRQSVAFWCNPISGHATLYWYQQILGQGPKLLIQFQNNGVVDDSQLPKDRFSAERLKGVDSTLKIQPAKLEDSAVYLCASSLVPSNQPQHFGDGTRLSIL.

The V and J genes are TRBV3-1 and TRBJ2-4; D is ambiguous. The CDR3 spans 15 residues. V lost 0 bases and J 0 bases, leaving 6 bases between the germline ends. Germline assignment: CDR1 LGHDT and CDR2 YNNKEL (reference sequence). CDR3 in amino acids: CASSQDSRAKNIQYF. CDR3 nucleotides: TGTGCCAGCAGCCAAGATTCCAGAGCCAAAAACATTCAGTACTTC.

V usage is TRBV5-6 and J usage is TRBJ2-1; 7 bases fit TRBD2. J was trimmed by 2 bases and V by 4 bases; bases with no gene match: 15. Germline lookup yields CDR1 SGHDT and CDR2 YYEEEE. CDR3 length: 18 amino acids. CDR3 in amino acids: CASSLRSAAGRAYNEQFF. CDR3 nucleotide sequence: TGTGCCAGCAGCCTCCGTTCCGCGGCGGGGAGGGCCTACAATGAGCAGTTCTTC.

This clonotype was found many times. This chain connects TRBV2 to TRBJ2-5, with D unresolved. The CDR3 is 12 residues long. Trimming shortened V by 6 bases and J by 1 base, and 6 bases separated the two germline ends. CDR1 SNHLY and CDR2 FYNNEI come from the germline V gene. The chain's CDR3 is CASSPSQETQYF. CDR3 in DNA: TGTGCCAGCAGCCCAAGCCAAGAGACCCAGTACTTC.

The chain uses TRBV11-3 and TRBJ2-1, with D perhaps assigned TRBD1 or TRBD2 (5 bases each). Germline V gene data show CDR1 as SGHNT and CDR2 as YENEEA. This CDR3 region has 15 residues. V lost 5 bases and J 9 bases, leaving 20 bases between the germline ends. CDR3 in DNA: TGTGCCAGCAGCCCAAGTCGGGGCTCAGGGACTGAGCAGTTCTTC. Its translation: CASSPSRGSGTEQFF.

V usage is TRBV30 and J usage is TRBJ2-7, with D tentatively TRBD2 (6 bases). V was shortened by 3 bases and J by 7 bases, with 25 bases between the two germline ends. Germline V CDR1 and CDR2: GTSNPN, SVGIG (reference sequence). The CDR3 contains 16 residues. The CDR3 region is CAWSGHVGSGTGEQYF. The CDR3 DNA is TGTGCCTGGAGCGGCCATGTAGGTAGCGGAACGGGGGAGCAGTACTTC.

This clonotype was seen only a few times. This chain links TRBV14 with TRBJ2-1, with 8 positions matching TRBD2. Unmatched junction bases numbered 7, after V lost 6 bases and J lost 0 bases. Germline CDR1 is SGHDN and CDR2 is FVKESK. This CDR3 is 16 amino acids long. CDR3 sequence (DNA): TGTGCCAGCAGTGATTTAGCGGGAAGCTCCTACAATGAGCAGTTCTTC. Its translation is CASSDLAGSSYNEQFF.

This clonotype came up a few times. The CDR3 DNA sequence: TGCAGCGCCGGGTCAGGACCCGGGGAGCTGTTTTTT. Residues: CSAGSGPGELFF. The chain links TRBV29-1 to TRBJ2-2, with D hard to call. CDR3 size: 12 residues. V dropped 7 bases and J dropped 6 bases, with 12 bases sitting between them. Germline V CDR1 and CDR2: SQVTM, ANQGSEA.

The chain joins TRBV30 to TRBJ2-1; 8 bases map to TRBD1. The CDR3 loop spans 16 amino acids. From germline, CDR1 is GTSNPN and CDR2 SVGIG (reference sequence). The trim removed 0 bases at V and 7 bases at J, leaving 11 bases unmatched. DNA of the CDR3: TGTGCCTGGAGTGTAACTGGACAGGGCAGACTAAATGAGCAGTTCTTC. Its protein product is CAWSVTGQGRLNEQFF.

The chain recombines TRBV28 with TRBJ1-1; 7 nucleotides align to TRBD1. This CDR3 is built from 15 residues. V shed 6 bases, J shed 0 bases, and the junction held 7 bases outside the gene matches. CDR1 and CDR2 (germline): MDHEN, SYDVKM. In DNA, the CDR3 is TGTGCCAGCAGGGGGCGAGGGGGCATGAACACTGAAGCTTTCTTT. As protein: CASRGRGGMNTEAFF.

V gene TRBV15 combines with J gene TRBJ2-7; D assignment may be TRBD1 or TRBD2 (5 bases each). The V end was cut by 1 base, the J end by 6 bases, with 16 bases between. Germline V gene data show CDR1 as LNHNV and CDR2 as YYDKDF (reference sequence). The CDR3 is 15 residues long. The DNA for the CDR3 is TGTGCCACCAGCAGAGGGGGGATCCAGACTTCCGAGCAGTACTTC. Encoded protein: CATSRGGIQTSEQYF.

The CDR3 reads CASSQDYRGELFF. CDR3 nucleotides: TGTGCCAGCAGCCAAGATTATCGAGGGGAGCTGTTTTTT. The chain employs TRBV3-1 and TRBJ2-2; D not certain. The germline V and J ends were trimmed by 0 bases and 8 bases, with 7 bases remaining between them. This CDR3 has 13 residues. CDR1 and CDR2 (germline): LGHDT, YNNKEL (reference sequence).

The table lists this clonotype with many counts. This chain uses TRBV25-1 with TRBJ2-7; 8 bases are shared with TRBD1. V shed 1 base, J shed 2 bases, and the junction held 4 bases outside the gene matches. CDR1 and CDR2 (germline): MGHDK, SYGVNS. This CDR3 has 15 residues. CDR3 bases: TGTGCCAGCAGTGAATCATACAGGGGGACCTACGAGCAGTACTTC. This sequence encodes CASSESYRGTYEQYF.

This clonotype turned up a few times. DNA of the CDR3: TGTGCCAGCAGTGAAGGGTGGAGCGAAAAACTGTTTTTT. It codes for CASSEGWSEKLFF. V usage is TRBV2 and J usage is TRBJ1-4; no firm D call. This CDR3 comprises 13 residues. The V gene lost 1 base and the J gene lost 8 bases, with 8 bases spanning the gap. Germline-derived CDR1 and CDR2 are SNHLY and FYNNEI.

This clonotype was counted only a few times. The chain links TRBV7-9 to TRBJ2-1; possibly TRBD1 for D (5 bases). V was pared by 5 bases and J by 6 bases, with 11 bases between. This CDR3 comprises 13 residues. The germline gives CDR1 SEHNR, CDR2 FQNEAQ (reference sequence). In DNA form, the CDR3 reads TGTGCCAGCAGCGAACGACAGCTCAATGAGCAGTTCTTC. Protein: CASSERQLNEQFF.

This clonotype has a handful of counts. CDR3 bases: TGTGCCAGCGAGAGGGAAGGGAGCAATCAGCCCCAGCATTTT. This translates into CASEREGSNQPQHF. The chain links TRBV18 to TRBJ1-5, with D uncertain. V lost 8 bases to trimming and J lost 1 base, with 12 bases between them. The CDR3 is made up of 14 amino acids. Germline V gene sequence: CDR1 KGHSH, CDR2 LQKENI.

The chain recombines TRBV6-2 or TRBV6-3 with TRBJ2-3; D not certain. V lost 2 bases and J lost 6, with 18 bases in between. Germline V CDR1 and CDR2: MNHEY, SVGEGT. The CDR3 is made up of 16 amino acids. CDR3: CASSYLAGPAGDTQYF. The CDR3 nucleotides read TGTGCCAGCAGTTACCTGGCAGGCCCCGCCGGGGATACGCAGTATTTT.

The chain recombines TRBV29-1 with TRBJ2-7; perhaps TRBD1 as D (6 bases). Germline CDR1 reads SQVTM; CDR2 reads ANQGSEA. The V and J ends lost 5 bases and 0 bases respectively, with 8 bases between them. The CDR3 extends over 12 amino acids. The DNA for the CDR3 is TGCAGCGTTACAGGGAGCTCCTACGAGCAGTACTTC. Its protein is CSVTGSSYEQYF.

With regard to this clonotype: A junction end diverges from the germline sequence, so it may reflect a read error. The CDR3 reads CASSIGSYQETQYF. The CDR3 DNA sequence: TGTGCCAGTAGTATAGGATCCTACCAAGAGACCCAGTATTTC. The chain carries TRBV19 and TRBJ2-5; D gene ambiguous. This CDR3 is built from 14 residues. CDR1 LNHDA and CDR2 SQIVND come from the germline V gene (reference sequence).

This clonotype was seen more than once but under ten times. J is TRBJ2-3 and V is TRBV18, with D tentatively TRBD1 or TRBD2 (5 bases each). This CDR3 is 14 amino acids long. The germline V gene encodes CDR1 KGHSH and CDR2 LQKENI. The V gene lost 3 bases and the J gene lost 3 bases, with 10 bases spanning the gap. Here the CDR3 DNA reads TGTGCCAGCTCACCGGGACGGGTAACAGATACGCAGTATTTT. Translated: CASSPGRVTDTQYF.

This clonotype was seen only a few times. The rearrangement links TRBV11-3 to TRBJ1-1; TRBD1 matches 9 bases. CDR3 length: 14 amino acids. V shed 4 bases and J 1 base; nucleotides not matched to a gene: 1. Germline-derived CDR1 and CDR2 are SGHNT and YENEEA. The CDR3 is CASSWGQGNTEAFF. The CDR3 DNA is TGTGCCAGCAGCTGGGGACAGGGGAACACTGAAGCTTTCTTT.

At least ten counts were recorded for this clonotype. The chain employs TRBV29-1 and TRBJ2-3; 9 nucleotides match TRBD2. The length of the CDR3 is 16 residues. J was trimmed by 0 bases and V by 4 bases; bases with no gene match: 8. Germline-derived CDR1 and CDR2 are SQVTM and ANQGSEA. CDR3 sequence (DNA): TGCAGCGTTGTCAGGGTCCTAGCGGGGAGCACAGATACGCAGTATTTT. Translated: CSVVRVLAGSTDTQYF.